This T cell receptor (beta chain) was sequenced in a study of cytomegalovirus exposure and HLA in healthy donors. Overall study results and limits: Earlier findings revealed that most TCR beta V segments proved productive either about 90% or about 30% of the time.

In the PCR, 60 Vbeta and 13 Jbeta primers were used. Produced via immunoSEQ multiplex PCR; TCRdb's table is partial and in-frame only. The sample contains about 190,000 clones, 70% to 85% of which appear only once. A remark on this clone: The antigen is unknown.

This receptor was taken from a man in his forties in good health and CMV-seropositive. What was sequenced was PBMCs.

Here the CDR3 reads CASSRSLTDTQYF. CDR3 sequence (DNA): TGTGCCAGCAGCCGGAGCCTCACAGATACGCAGTATTTT. J is TRBJ2-3 and V is TRBV7-3, with D hard to call. Germline V gene lookup returns CDR1 SGHTA and CDR2 FQGTGA. V shed 5 bases and J shed 2 bases, with 8 bases lying between them. This CDR3 region has 13 residues. Full variable domain (rest looked up from reference TRBV7-3 and TRBJ2-3): GAGVSQTPSNKVTEKGKYVELRCDPISGHTALYWYRQSLGQGPEFLIYFQGTGAADDSGLPNDRFFAVRPEGSVSTLKIQRTERGDSAVYLCASSRSLTDTQYFGPGTRLTVL.